This TCR beta chain derives from a study of T-cell reconstitution after alpha-beta-depleted transplantation in children. Study-wide points: T-cell counts and diversity were attributed mostly to newly produced T cells one year after transplant. Day-60 TCRbeta diversity that was high in some patients was derived from surviving recipient T cells and thymic progenitors. Expanded graft clones numbering several hundred reportedly gave rise to alpha-beta T cells about two months after transplant.

It was with unique molecular identifiers that the TCRbeta library was prepared. One entry per CDR3 protein results from TCRdb running MiXCR on the PCR reads. Here the sample spans about 600,000 distinct CDR3 sequences, 23% being singletons. Germline V CDR1 and CDR2: MDHEN, SYDVKM. Trimming left V 6 bases short and J 6 bases short, with 12 bases between. The CDR3 covers 14 residues. This clonotype came up a few times. Its antigen is currently unknown. This rearrangement joins TRBV28 to TRBJ1-6; D is undetermined. The material was PBMCs, mostly from graft donor cells, obtained 360 days after TCRalphabeta/CD19-depleted stem cell transplant. The sequence was obtained from a boy less than two years old who had a stem cell transplant for acute myeloid leukemia, so the T cells may come from the graft donor. For the CDR3, the DNA is TGTGCCAGCAGGGTGGGCGGGAGTAATTCACCCCTCCACTTT. It is translated as CASRVGGSNSPLHF. Using reference TRBV28 and TRBJ1-6 for the parts outside the CDR3, the full variable domain is DVKVTQSSRYLVKRTGEKVFLECVQDMDHENMFWYRQDPGLGLRLIYFSYDVKMKEKGDIPEGYSVSREKKERFSLILESASTNQTSMYLCASRVGGSNSPLHFGNGTRLTVT.